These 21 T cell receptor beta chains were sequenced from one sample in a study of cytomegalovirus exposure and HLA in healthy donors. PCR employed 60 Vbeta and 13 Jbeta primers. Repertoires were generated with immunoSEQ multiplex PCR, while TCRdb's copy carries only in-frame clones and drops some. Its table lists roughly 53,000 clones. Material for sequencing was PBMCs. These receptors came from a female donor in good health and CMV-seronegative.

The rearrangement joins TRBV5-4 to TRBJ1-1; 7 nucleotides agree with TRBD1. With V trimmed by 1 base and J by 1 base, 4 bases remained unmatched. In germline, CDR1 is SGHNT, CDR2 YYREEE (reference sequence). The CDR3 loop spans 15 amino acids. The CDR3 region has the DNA TGTGCCAGCAGCTTGTACCGGACAGGGAACACTGAAGCTTTCTTT. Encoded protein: CASSLYRTGNTEAFF.

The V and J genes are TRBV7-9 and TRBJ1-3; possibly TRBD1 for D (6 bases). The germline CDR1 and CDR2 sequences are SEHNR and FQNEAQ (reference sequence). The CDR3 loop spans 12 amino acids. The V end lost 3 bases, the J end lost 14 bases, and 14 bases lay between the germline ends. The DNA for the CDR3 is TGTGCCAGCAGCTTTCCCGGGACACGGGTATATTTT. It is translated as CASSFPGTRVYF.

The CDR3 protein is CASSFSGTPNTEAFF. In nucleotides, the CDR3 is TGTGCCAGCAGTTTTTCCGGGACACCGAACACTGAAGCTTTCTTT. V usage is TRBV28 and J usage is TRBJ1-1, with D perhaps matching TRBD1 (6 bases). From germline, CDR1 is MDHEN and CDR2 SYDVKM. This CDR3 spans 15 amino acids. Trimming removed 3 bases at V and 1 base at J, with 12 bases between.

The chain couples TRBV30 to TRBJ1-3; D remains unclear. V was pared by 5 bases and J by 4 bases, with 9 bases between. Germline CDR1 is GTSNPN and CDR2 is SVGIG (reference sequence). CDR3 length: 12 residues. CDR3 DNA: TGTGCCTGGGGTCCCCTAGGAAACACCATATATTTT. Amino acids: CAWGPLGNTIYF.

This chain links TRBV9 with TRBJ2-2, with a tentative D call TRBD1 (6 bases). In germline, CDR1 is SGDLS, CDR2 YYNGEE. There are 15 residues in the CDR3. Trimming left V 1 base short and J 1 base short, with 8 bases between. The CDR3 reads CASSVRGGNTGELFF. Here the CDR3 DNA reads TGTGCCAGCAGCGTAAGAGGGGGGAACACCGGGGAGCTGTTTTTT.

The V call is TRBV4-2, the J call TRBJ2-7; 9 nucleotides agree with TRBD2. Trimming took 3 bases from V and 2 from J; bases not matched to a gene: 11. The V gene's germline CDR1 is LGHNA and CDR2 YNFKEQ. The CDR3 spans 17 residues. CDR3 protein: CASSQGVSGGFTYEQYF. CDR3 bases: TGTGCCAGCAGCCAGGGGGTCAGCGGGGGGTTCACCTACGAGCAGTACTTC.

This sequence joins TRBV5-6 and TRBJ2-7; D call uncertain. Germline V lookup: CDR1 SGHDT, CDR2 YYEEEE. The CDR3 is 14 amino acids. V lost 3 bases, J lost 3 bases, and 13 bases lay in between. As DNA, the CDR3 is TGTGCCAGCAGCTGGTGGCGGAGTGACTACGAGCAGTACTTC. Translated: CASSWWRSDYEQYF. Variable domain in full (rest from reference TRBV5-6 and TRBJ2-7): DAGVTQSPTHLIKTRGQQVTLRCSPKSGHDTVSWYQQALGQGPQFIFQYYEEEERQRGNFPDRFSGHQFPNYSSELNVNALLLGDSALYLCASSWWRSDYEQYFGPGTRLTVT.

The CDR3 DNA sequence: TGTGCCAGCTCACCTGCGGGGTACCAGCCCCAGCATTTT. This codes for CASSPAGYQPQHF. The V and J genes are TRBV18 and TRBJ1-5; D not resolved. V was clipped by 3 bases and J by 7 bases, with 10 bases between them. Germline values: CDR1 KGHSH, CDR2 LQKENI. CDR3 length equals 13 residues.

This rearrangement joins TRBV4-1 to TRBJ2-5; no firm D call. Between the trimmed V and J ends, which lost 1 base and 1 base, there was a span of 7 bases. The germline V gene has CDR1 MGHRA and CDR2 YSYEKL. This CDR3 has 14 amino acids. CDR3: CASSQVQVQETQYF. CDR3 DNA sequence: TGCGCCAGCAGCCAAGTGCAGGTCCAAGAGACCCAGTACTTC.

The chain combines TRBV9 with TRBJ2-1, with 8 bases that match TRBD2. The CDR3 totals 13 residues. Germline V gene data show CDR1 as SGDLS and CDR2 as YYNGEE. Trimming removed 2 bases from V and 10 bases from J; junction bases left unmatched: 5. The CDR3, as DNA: TGTGCCAGCAGCGTGAGCGGGAGCTGGGAGCAGTTCTTC. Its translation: CASSVSGSWEQFF.

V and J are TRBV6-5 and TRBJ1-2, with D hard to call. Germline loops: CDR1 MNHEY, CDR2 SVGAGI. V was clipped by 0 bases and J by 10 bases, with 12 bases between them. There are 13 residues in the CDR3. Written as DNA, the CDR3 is TGTGCCAGCAGTTACTCAGGGAGGAGCGCCTACACCTTC. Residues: CASSYSGRSAYTF.

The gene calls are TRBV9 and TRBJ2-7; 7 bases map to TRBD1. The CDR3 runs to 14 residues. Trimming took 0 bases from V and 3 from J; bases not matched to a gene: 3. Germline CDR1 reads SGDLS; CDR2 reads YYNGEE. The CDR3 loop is CASSVEAGGYEQYF. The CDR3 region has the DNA TGTGCCAGCAGCGTAGAAGCAGGGGGCTACGAGCAGTACTTC.

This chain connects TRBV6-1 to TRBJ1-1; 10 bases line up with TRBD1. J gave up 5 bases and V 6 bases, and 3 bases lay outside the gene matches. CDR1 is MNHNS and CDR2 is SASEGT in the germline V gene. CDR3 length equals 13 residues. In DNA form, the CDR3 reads TGTGCCAGCAGCGACAGGGGGCAAACTGAAGCTTTCTTT. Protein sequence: CASSDRGQTEAFF.

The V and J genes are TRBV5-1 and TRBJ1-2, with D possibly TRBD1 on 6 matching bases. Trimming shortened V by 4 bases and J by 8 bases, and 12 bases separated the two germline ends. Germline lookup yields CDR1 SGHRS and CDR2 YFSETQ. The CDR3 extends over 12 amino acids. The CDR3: CASSANRDGYTF. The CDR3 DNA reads TGCGCCAGCAGCGCGAACAGGGACGGCTACACCTTC.

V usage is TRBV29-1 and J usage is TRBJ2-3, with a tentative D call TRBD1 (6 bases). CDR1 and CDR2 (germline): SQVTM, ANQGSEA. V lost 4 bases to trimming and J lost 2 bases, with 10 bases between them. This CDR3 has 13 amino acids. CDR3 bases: TGCAGCGTTGGACAGGCGCCCACAGATACGCAGTATTTT. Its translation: CSVGQAPTDTQYF.

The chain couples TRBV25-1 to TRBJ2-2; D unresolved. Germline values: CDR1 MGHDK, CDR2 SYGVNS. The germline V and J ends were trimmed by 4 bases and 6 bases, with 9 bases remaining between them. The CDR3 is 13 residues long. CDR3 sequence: CASSVLVPGELFF. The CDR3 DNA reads TGTGCCAGCAGTGTTCTTGTTCCCGGGGAGCTGTTTTTT.

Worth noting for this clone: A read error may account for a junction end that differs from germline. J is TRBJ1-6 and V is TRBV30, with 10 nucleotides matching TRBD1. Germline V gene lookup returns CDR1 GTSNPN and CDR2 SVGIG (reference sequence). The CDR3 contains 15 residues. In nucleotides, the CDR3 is TGTGCCGGGAGTCCACCGGGACAGGGGAAATCACCCCTCCACTTT. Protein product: CAGSPPGQGKSPLHF.

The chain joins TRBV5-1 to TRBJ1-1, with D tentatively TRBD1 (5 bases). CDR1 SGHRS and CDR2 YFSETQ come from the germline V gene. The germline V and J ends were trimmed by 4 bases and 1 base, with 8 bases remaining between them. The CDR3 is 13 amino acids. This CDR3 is CASSVQENTEAFF. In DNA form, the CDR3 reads TGCGCCAGCAGCGTACAGGAGAACACTGAAGCTTTCTTT.

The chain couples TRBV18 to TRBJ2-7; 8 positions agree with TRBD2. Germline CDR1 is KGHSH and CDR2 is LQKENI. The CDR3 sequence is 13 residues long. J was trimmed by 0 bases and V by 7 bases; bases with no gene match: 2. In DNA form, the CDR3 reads TGTGCCAGCTTGGGACTAGACTCCTACGAGCAGTACTTC. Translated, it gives CASLGLDSYEQYF.

CDR3 loop: CSVESGGADTQYF. The CDR3, as DNA: TGCAGCGTTGAAAGCGGGGGAGCAGATACGCAGTATTTT. The rearrangement joins TRBV29-1 to TRBJ2-3; 8 bases line up with TRBD2. Trimming removed 2 bases from V and 4 bases from J; junction bases left unmatched: 2. The germline gives CDR1 SQVTM, CDR2 ANQGSEA. The CDR3 totals 13 residues.

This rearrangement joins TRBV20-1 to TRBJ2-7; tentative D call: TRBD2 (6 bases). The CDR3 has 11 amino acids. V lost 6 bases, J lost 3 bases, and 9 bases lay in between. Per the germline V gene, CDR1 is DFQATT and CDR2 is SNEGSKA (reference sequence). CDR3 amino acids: CSASTSYEQYF. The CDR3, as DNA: TGCAGTGCGTCGACTAGCTACGAGCAGTACTTC.